This entry is about one TCR beta chain. As yet, its antigen is unknown. One end of the junction does not line up with germline, which may come from a read error. The length of the CDR3 is 15 residues. Germline loops: CDR1 SGHTA, CDR2 FQGTGA. PCR primers comprised 60 Vbeta and 13 Jbeta primers. Sequenced by immunoSEQ multiplex PCR; TCRdb stores in-frame clones only, minus some. The sample gives approximately 170,000 clones, 76% of which show up once; 0.65% to 0.85% is in the top ten. These data belong to a study of cytomegalovirus exposure and HLA in healthy donors. The overall study: Of more than 350 genotyped donors, roughly 80% clustered with self-reported Caucasian donors. The study's findings and limits: By a later analysis, the bulk of CMV-associated TCR beta chains appeared HLA-restricted. Presence/absence analyses took donor sequencing depth as roughly uniform. Per published reports, the classifier diagnosed cytomegalovirus status with high specificity and sensitivity.

The genes are TRBV7-3 and TRBJ2-6; D might be TRBD1 (5 bases). The sequenced sample was PBMCs. This sequence was found in a female donor in good health and CMV-seronegative. CDR3 coding DNA: TGTGCCAGCAGCTTAGGGCAGACTGGGGCCAACGGCCTGACTTTC. It translates to CASSLGQTGANGLTF.